This T cell receptor beta chain was captured in a study of graft-versus-host responses after intestinal transplantation. For the study at large: Isolated intestinal, liver-intestinal, or multivisceral transplants were what recipients had.

In regard to this clone: Antigen: not known.

The table came from immunoSEQ multiplex PCR; TCRdb's copy has only in-frame clones and leaves some out. The sample lists approximately 81,000 clones, around nine tenths seen once, with around 8% in the top ten. This TCR came from a human donor who was the organ donor for an intestinal transplant. The sequences come from unstimulated CD8+ T cells sorted from spleen or lymph node cells, collected before transplant.

CDR3 in DNA: TGTGCCAGCAGCTTGGAAGATTCGGGGGTGATATCTAGCACAGATACGCAGTATTTT. Residues: CASSLEDSGVISSTDTQYF. The genes are TRBV5-8 and TRBJ2-3; perhaps TRBD2 as D (6 bases). Trimming took off 0 bases at V and 0 bases at J, with 20 bases between the two ends. The germline gives CDR1 SGHTS, CDR2 YDEGEE. This CDR3 contains 19 residues.